This is a list of T cell receptor beta chains from one sample in a study of T cell responses to AZD1222 COVID-19 vaccine. The data were produced by immunoSEQ multiplex PCR, yet TCRdb's version contains in-frame clones alone and is incomplete. The repertoire holds 150,000 to 200,000 clones, 90% seen once, with 6.1% in the top ten. The sample in question was peripheral blood, obtained on day 0 of AZD1222 vaccination. The receptors shown here come from an adult in good health. Each CDR3 is given with its conserved first and last residue. Fields, in order: clone size, V gene, J gene, D gene, CDR3 protein, CDR3 DNA. D genes are given only for firm matches. Clone size is shown for a subset of rows, as once, few, many or a class of expanded clone.

size: NA; V: TRBV9; J: TRBJ2-5; D: TRBD2; CDR3: CASSVERGAWETQYF; DNA: TGTGCCAGCAGCGTAGAGCGGGGGGCTTGGGAGACCCAGTACTTC
size: NA; V: TRBV9; J: TRBJ1-5; D: TRBD1; CDR3: CASSGGQGGNQPQHF; DNA: TGTGCCAGCAGCGGGGGACAGGGAGGCAATCAGCCCCAGCATTTT
size: NA; V: TRBV5-1; J: TRBJ2-2; D: NA; CDR3: CASSPIVVGELFF; DNA: TGCGCCAGCAGCCCCATTGTAGTCGGGGAGCTGTTTTTT
size: NA; V: TRBV6-6; J: TRBJ1-5; D: NA; CDR3: CASSSELWQPQHF; DNA: TGTGCCAGCAGTTCCGAGCTTTGGCAGCCCCAGCATTTT
size: NA; V: TRBV11-3; J: TRBJ2-7; D: TRBD1; CDR3: CASSSGQGNSYEQYF; DNA: TGTGCCAGCAGCTCCGGACAGGGTAACTCCTACGAGCAGTACTTC
size: NA; V: TRBV6-5; J: TRBJ1-1; D: NA; CDR3: CASSYGANINTEAFF; DNA: TGTGCCAGCAGTTACGGGGCGAATATTAACACTGAAGCTTTCTTT
size: few; V: TRBV30; J: TRBJ1-5; D: TRBD1; CDR3: CAWSPGQVSNQPQHF; DNA: TGTGCCTGGAGCCCAGGACAGGTTAGCAATCAGCCCCAGCATTTT
size: NA; V: TRBV7-2; J: TRBJ1-2; D: NA; CDR3: CASSRPGSGSYGYTF; DNA: TGTGCCAGCAGTCGCCCCGGGTCGGGGTCCTATGGCTACACCTTC
size: NA; V: TRBV14; J: TRBJ1-3; D: TRBD1; CDR3: CASSPTGRLFGNTIYF; DNA: TGTGCCAGCAGCCCGACAGGGCGCCTGTTTGGAAACACCATATATTTT
size: NA; V: TRBV30; J: TRBJ1-5; D: NA; CDR3: CAWSVRGNSNQPQHF; DNA: TGTGCCTGGAGTGTACGGGGCAATAGCAATCAGCCCCAGCATTTT
size: NA; V: TRBV7-9; J: TRBJ2-3; D: TRBD2; CDR3: CASSLGGSSGSADTQYF; DNA: TGTGCCAGCAGCTTAGGAGGCTCTAGCGGGAGTGCAGATACGCAGTATTTT
size: once; V: TRBV18; J: TRBJ1-5; D: TRBD1; CDR3: CASSAGTGSVQPQHF; DNA: TGTGCCAGCTCAGCCGGGACAGGGAGCGTTCAGCCCCAGCATTTT
size: NA; V: TRBV18; J: TRBJ2-2; D: NA; CDR3: CASSTGSGELFF; DNA: TGTGCCAGCTCCACAGGGTCCGGGGAGCTGTTTTTT